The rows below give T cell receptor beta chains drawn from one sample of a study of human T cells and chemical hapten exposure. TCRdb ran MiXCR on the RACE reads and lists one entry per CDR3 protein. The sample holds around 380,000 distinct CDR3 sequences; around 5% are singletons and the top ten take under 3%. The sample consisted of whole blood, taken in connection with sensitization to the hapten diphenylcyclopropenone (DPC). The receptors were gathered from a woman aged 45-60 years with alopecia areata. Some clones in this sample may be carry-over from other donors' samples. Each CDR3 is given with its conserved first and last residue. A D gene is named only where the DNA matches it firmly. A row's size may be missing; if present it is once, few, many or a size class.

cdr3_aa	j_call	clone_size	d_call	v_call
CSVEEDEYEQYF	TRBJ2-7	NA	NA	TRBV29-1
CASSLGISNQPQHF	TRBJ1-5	many	NA	TRBV28
CSVGSGGGNTIYF	TRBJ1-3	many	NA	TRBV29-1
CASSPGLAALAKNIQYF	TRBJ2-4	few	TRBD2	TRBV7-2
CASTPLGGAIYEQYF	TRBJ2-7	NA	NA	TRBV7-2
CASKAGTSNQPQHF	TRBJ1-5	many	NA	TRBV2
CASSRARGGGEKLFF	TRBJ1-4	NA	NA	TRBV7-9
CSAGQGQNSPLHF	TRBJ1-6	few	TRBD1	TRBV20-1
CSATKGTHSGEQYF	TRBJ2-7	many	NA	TRBV20-1
CASSIAGGDGYTF	TRBJ1-2	NA	NA	TRBV19
CASSESFSGNYNEQFF	TRBJ2-1	many	NA	TRBV10-1
CASGGRGSYEQYF	TRBJ2-7	many	NA	TRBV27
CASSEGVWSTGELFF	TRBJ2-2	NA	NA	TRBV2
CASSNDDYEQYF	TRBJ2-7	many	NA	TRBV28
CASSPSRAGRADTQYF	TRBJ2-3	few	TRBD2	TRBV13
CASSLSTAGEYEQYF	TRBJ2-7	NA	TRBD2	TRBV2
CASSLTSGMRDTQYF	TRBJ2-3	many	TRBD2	TRBV7-9
CACRSREGRGMGTDTQYF	TRBJ2-3	NA	TRBD2	TRBV30
CASSSNPGQGYEQYF	TRBJ2-7	few	TRBD1	TRBV6-5
CASRGGNFLGTDTQYF	TRBJ2-3	many	TRBD2	TRBV2
CASSLPSGLEQYF	TRBJ2-7	few	TRBD2	TRBV12-3/TRBV12-4
CASSPIGPAREQYF	TRBJ2-7	many	NA	TRBV7-2
CSAGTGGVDYGYTF	TRBJ1-2	few	TRBD1	TRBV20-1
CATSRSRATGANVLTF	TRBJ2-6	NA	NA	TRBV15
CASSQVGTGIGTQYF	TRBJ2-5	few	TRBD1	TRBV4-1
CSARQGGGRTEAFF	TRBJ1-1	NA	NA	TRBV20-1
CASSLGDRGDQPQHF	TRBJ1-5	many	TRBD1	TRBV5-1
CASSYSGESLSETQYF	TRBJ2-5	many	NA	TRBV6-2/TRBV6-3
CASSPVPGRGRDTQYF	TRBJ2-3	NA	NA	TRBV7-8
CAISDGKQNANQPQHF	TRBJ1-5	many	NA	TRBV10-3
CATTDGKNTEAFF	TRBJ1-1	many	NA	TRBV24-1